This record covers a single TCR beta chain. The germline gives CDR1 SGHDT, CDR2 YYEEEE. The CDR3 is 14 residues long. The V gene lost 2 bases and the J gene lost 10 bases, with 13 bases spanning the gap. The data stem from a study of long-term antiretroviral therapy in people with HIV. They ran version v3.0 of the immunoSEQ assay at survey level. Only in-frame clones appear in the TCRdb table, and some are missing; sequencing was by immunoSEQ multiplex PCR. This table holds tens of thousands of clones, roughly 84% found once. The V and J genes are TRBV5-6 and TRBJ1-6; D may be TRBD1 (6 bases). This sequence originates from a woman in her thirties with HIV. The material was unsorted PBMCs, obtained just over 2.7 years before starting antiretroviral therapy. The CDR3 here is CASSLDRPPSPLHF. The CDR3 DNA is TGTGCCAGCAGCTTAGACAGGCCCCCCTCACCCCTCCACTTT.